This is a list of T cell receptor beta chains from one sample in a study of blood T cell repertoires in COVID-19. Sequencing was performed with immunoSEQ multiplex PCR; in TCRdb, only in-frame clones are kept and a portion is missing. The repertoire holds some 200,000 clones, with approximately 87% as singletons. Sequenced: peripheral blood. The source is a woman aged 65 to 85 with acute or convalescent COVID-19. The CDR3 runs from the conserved cysteine through the conserved F or W. Each record gives: clone size, V gene, D gene, J gene, CDR3 protein, CDR3 DNA. The D gene is left open where the match is weak. Only part of the rows carry a size: once, few, many, or a class if the clone is expanded.

>NA|TRBV27|TRBD2|TRBJ2-1
CASLRLAGNNEQFF
TGTGCCAGCCTCCGGCTAGCGGGAAACAATGAGCAGTTCTTC
>NA|TRBV28|TRBD2|TRBJ2-7
CASVDGLAGTGEQYF
TGTGCCAGCGTCGACGGACTAGCGGGGACGGGGGAGCAGTACTTC
>NA|TRBV10-3|TRBD2|TRBJ2-5
CAIRGAGGGETQYF
TGTGCCATCAGAGGAGCGGGAGGTGGTGAGACCCAGTACTTC
>NA|TRBV19|NA|TRBJ1-4
CATRRVATNEKLFF
TGTGCCACTCGCCGCGTTGCAACTAATGAAAAACTGTTTTTT
>NA|TRBV13|TRBD1|TRBJ2-3
CASSRINLPGTDTDTQYF
TGTGCCAGCAGCCGAATTAACCTCCCCGGGACAGACACAGATACGCAGTATTTT
>NA|TRBV28|TRBD2|TRBJ2-7
CASSPTREGPEQYF
TGTGCCAGCAGTCCCACTAGGGAGGGCCCCGAGCAGTACTTC
>NA|TRBV9|NA|TRBJ2-5
CASSVADSKETQYF
TGTGCCAGCAGCGTAGCGGACAGTAAAGAGACCCAGTACTTC
>NA|TRBV6-1|NA|TRBJ2-7
CASSVAGEGYEQYF
TGTGCCAGCAGTGTAGCAGGGGAAGGCTACGAGCAGTACTTC
>NA|TRBV5-6|NA|TRBJ1-6
CASSPGVSYNSPLHF
TGTGCCAGCAGCCCCGGGGTGTCCTATAATTCACCCCTCCACTTT
>NA|TRBV4-2|NA|TRBJ2-1
CASSRSRDTNEQFF
TGTGCCAGCAGCCGTTCCCGGGACACCAATGAGCAGTTCTTC
>NA|TRBV12-3/TRBV12-4|NA|TRBJ1-2
CASSLNSDSPSF
TGTGCCAGCAGTCTCAACTCGGACAGTCCTTCGTTC
>NA|TRBV5-1|NA|TRBJ1-6
CASSLDRVGSPLHF
TGCGCCAGCAGCTTGGACAGGGTAGGATCACCCCTCCACTTT
>NA|TRBV5-5|NA|TRBJ2-7
CASSLASRYEQYF
TGTGCCAGCAGCCTAGCTTCGCGCTACGAGCAGTACTTC
>NA|TRBV5-1|NA|TRBJ2-1
CASSWARGNNEQFF
TGCGCCAGCAGTTGGGCCAGAGGGAACAATGAGCAGTTCTTC
>NA|TRBV7-6|NA|TRBJ1-1
CASSLRHAGHSEAFF
TGTGCCAGCAGCTTACGCCATGCAGGGCACTCCGAAGCTTTCTTT
>once|TRBV11-3|TRBD1|TRBJ1-2
CASSLLPLRTGGAAGYTF
TGTGCCAGCAGCCTCCTTCCCTTGAGGACAGGGGGCGCAGCTGGCTACACCTTC
>NA|TRBV2|NA|TRBJ1-5
CASTKAGTSNQPQHF
TGTGCCAGCACCAAAGCGGGAACTAGCAATCAGCCCCAGCATTTT
>NA|TRBV2|NA|TRBJ1-5
CASSESRTSNQPQHF
TGTGCCAGCAGTGAATCCCGGACAAGCAATCAGCCCCAGCATTTT
>NA|TRBV12-3/TRBV12-4|NA|TRBJ1-1
CASSRRNTEAFF
TGTGCCAGCAGTCGCAGGAACACTGAAGCTTTCTTT
>NA|TRBV14|TRBD1|TRBJ1-2
CASSPRTGDGYTF
TGTGCCAGCAGCCCGAGGACAGGGGATGGCTACACCTTC
>NA|TRBV3-1/TRBV3-2|NA|TRBJ1-6
CASSQVSPGRDKNSPLHF
TGTGCCAGCAGCCAAGTTTCGCCAGGGCGAGATAAAAATTCACCCCTCCACTTT
>NA|TRBV5-4|NA|TRBJ1-5
CASSLGGRNQPQHF
TGTGCCAGCAGCTTGGGGGGGCGCAATCAGCCCCAGCATTTT
>once|TRBV28|NA|TRBJ2-3
CASSASGRGADTQYF
TGTGCCAGCAGTGCGTCGGGGAGGGGGGCAGATACGCAGTATTTT
>NA|TRBV7-2|NA|TRBJ2-7
CASSLGSGAGYEQYF
TGTGCCAGCAGCTTAGGATCAGGGGCCGGGTACGAGCAGTACTTC
>NA|TRBV7-9|NA|TRBJ1-2
CASSLASVGRFYGYTF
TGTGCCAGCAGCTTAGCTAGCGTTGGGCGTTTCTATGGCTACACCTTC
>NA|TRBV9|TRBD2|TRBJ2-7
CASSPYAGALEQYF
TGTGCCAGCAGCCCTTACGCGGGAGCCCTCGAGCAGTACTTC
>NA|TRBV29-1|NA|TRBJ2-5
CSVEGGLETQYF
TGCAGCGTTGAAGGGGGGCTGGAGACCCAGTACTTC
>NA|TRBV6-2/TRBV6-3|NA|TRBJ1-5
CASSYSQKPQHF
TGTGCCAGCAGTTACTCCCAAAAGCCCCAGCATTTT
>NA|TRBV5-1|NA|TRBJ1-1
CASSSPGITEAFF
TGCGCCAGCAGCTCCCCAGGGATCACTGAAGCTTTCTTT
>NA|TRBV11-2|TRBD1|TRBJ1-2
CASSPPGQGTNYGYTF
TGTGCCAGCAGCCCACCGGGACAGGGGACTAACTATGGCTACACCTTC
>NA|TRBV18|NA|TRBJ1-5
CASSGGGQPQHF
TGTGCCAGCTCGGGAGGCGGACAGCCCCAGCATTTT
>NA|TRBV4-3|TRBD1|TRBJ2-7
CASSQGTGGSYEQYF
TGCGCCAGCAGCCAGGGGACAGGGGGCTCCTACGAGCAGTACTTC
>NA|TRBV9|TRBD1|TRBJ2-2
CASSGTGRTGELFF
TGTGCCAGCAGTGGGACAGGGAGGACCGGGGAGCTGTTTTTT
>NA|TRBV5-6|NA|TRBJ2-7
CASSPSSSYEQYF
TGTGCCAGCAGCCCCTCGAGCTCCTACGAGCAGTACTTC
>NA|TRBV19|TRBD1|TRBJ1-5
CASSIDRVQPQHF
TGTGCCAGTAGTATCGACAGGGTTCAGCCCCAGCATTTT
>NA|TRBV3-1/TRBV3-2|TRBD2|TRBJ2-5
CASSSRLAGIQEPQYF
TGTGCCAGCAGCTCTAGACTAGCGGGCATCCAAGAGCCCCAGTACTTC
>NA|TRBV6-1|NA|TRBJ2-7
CASSEGPFLPVYEQYF
TGTGCCAGCAGTGAAGGTCCGTTCCTCCCCGTCTACGAGCAGTACTTC
>NA|TRBV27|TRBD1|TRBJ1-2
CASSLNRGHGYTF
TGTGCCAGCAGTTTAAACAGGGGGCACGGCTACACCTTC
>few|TRBV9|NA|TRBJ1-1
CASSVGGQNTEAFF
TGTGCCAGCAGCGTAGGAGGGCAGAACACTGAAGCTTTCTTT
>NA|TRBV24-1|NA|TRBJ1-6
CATSARLSDNSPLHF
TGTGCCACCAGTGCGCGGTTGTCGGATAATTCACCCCTCCACTTT
>NA|TRBV28|TRBD1|TRBJ1-1
CASSPPAGGRTEAFF
TGTGCCAGCAGCCCCCCCGCAGGGGGCCGGACTGAAGCTTTCTTT
>NA|TRBV13|NA|TRBJ2-5
CASSFGGQQETQYF
TGTGCCAGCAGCTTCGGGGGGCAACAAGAGACCCAGTACTTC
>once|TRBV27|NA|TRBJ2-1
CASSWNSRHEQFF
TGTGCCAGCAGTTGGAATAGCCGCCATGAGCAGTTCTTC
>NA|TRBV11-2|NA|TRBJ2-4
CASSLELMTTHQGRVNIQYF
TGTGCCAGCAGCTTAGAGCTTATGACCACCCACCAGGGGCGCGTAAACATTCAGTACTTC